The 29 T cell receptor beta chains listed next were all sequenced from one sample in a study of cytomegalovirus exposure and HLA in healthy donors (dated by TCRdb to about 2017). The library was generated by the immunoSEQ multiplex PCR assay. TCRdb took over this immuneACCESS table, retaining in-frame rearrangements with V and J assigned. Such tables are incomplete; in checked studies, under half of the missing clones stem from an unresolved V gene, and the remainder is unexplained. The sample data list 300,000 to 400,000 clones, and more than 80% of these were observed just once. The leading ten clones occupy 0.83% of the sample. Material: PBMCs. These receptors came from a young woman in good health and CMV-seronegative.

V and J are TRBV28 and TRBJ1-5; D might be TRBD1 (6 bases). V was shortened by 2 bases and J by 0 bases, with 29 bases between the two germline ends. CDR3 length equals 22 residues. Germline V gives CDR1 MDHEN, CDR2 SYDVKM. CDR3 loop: CASSLGFRWQGQGRNSNQPQHF. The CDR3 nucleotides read TGTGCCAGCAGTTTAGGTTTTAGGTGGCAGGGCCAGGGGAGAAATAGCAATCAGCCCCAGCATTTT.

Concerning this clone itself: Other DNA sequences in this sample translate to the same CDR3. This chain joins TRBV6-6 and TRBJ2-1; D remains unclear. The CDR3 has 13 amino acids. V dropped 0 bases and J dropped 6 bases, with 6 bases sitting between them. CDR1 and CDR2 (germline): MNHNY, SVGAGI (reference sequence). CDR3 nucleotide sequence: TGTGCCAGCAGTTACTCTTTATCCAATGAGCAGTTCTTC. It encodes CASSYSLSNEQFF.

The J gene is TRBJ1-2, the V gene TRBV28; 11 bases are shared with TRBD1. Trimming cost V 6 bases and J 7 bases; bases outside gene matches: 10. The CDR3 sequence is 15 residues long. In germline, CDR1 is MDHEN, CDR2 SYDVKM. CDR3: CASREPGQGGSGYTF. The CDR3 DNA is TGTGCCAGCAGGGAACCGGGACAGGGGGGGTCTGGCTACACCTTC.

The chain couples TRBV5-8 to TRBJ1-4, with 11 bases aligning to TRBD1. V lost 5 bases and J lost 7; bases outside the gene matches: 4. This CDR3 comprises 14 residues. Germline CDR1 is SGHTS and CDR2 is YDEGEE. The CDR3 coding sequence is TGTGCCAGCAGGTCGGACAGGGGGCGTGAAAAACTGTTTTTT. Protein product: CASRSDRGREKLFF. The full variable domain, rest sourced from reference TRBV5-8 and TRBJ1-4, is EAGVTQSPTHLIKTRGQQATLRCSPISGHTSVYWYQQALGLGLQFLLWYDEGEERNRGNFPPRFSGRQFPNYSSELNVNALELEDSALYLCASRSDRGREKLFFGSGTQLSVL.

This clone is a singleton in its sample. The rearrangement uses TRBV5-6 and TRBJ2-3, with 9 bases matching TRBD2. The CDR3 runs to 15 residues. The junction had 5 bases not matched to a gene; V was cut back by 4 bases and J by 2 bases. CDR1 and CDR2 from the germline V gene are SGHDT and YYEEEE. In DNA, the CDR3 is TGTGCCAGCAGCAAGATAGCGGGGGACACAGATACGCAGTATTTT. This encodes CASSKIAGDTDTQYF. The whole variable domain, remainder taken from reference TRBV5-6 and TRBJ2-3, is DAGVTQSPTHLIKTRGQQVTLRCSPKSGHDTVSWYQQALGQGPQFIFQYYEEEERQRGNFPDRFSGHQFPNYSSELNVNALLLGDSALYLCASSKIAGDTDTQYFGPGTRLTVL.

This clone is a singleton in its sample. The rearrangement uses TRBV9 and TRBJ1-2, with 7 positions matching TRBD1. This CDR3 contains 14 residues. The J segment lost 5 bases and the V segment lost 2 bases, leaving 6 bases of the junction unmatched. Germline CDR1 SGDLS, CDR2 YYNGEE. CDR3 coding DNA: TGTGCCAGCAGCGTTCCGGGACAGTCATATGGCTACACCTTC. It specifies CASSVPGQSYGYTF.

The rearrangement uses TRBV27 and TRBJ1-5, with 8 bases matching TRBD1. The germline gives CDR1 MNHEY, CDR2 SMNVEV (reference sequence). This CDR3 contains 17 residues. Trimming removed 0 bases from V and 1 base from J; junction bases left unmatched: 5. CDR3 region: CASSLSRTGQSNQPQHF. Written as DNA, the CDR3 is TGTGCCAGCAGTTTATCCCGGACAGGGCAAAGCAATCAGCCCCAGCATTTT.

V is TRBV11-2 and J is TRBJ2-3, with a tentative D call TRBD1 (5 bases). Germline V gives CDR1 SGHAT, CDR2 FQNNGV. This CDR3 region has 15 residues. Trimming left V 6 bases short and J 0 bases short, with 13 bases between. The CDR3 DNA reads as TGTGCCAGCAGGGCTTGGGGCGCCAGCACAGATACGCAGTATTTT. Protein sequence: CASRAWGASTDTQYF.

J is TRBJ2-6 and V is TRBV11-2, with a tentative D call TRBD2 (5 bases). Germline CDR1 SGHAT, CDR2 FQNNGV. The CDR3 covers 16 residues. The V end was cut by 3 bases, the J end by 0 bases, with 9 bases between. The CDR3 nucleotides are TGTGCCAGCAGCTTTTGGACTTTCTCTGGGGCCAACGTCCTGACTTTC. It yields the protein CASSFWTFSGANVLTF.

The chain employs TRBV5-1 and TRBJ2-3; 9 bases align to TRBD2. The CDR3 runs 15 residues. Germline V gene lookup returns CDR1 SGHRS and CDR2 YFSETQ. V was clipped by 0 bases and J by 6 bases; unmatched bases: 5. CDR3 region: CASSLGSGSVDTQYF. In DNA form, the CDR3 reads TGCGCCAGCAGCTTGGGTAGCGGGAGTGTCGATACGCAGTATTTT.

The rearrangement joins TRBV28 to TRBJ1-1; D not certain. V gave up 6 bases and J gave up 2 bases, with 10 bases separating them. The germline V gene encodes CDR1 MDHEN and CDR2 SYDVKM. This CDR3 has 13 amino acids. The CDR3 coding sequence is TGTGCCAGCAGATGGGGAGGTAACACTGAAGCTTTCTTT. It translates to CASRWGGNTEAFF.

CDR3 nucleotides: TGTGCCAGCAGTTCCTCCCCGGGAGGGGAGCAAGAGACCCAGTACTTC. The encoded protein is CASSSSPGGEQETQYF. The V and J genes are TRBV28 and TRBJ2-5; 8 bases are a match to TRBD2. The CDR3 consists of 16 residues. With V trimmed by 4 bases and J by 2 bases, 9 bases remained unmatched. Germline V gene sequence: CDR1 MDHEN, CDR2 SYDVKM.

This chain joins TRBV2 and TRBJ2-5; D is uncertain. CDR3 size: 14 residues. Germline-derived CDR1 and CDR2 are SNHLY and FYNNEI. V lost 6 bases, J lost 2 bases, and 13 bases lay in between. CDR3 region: CASSLERLQETQYF. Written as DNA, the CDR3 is TGTGCCAGCAGCCTGGAGCGTTTACAAGAGACCCAGTACTTC.

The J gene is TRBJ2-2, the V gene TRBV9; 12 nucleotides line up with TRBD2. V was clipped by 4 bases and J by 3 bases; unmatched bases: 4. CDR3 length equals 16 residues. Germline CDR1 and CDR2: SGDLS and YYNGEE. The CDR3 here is CASSPTSGGYTGELFF. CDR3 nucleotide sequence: TGTGCCAGCAGCCCGACTAGCGGGGGATACACCGGGGAGCTGTTTTTT.

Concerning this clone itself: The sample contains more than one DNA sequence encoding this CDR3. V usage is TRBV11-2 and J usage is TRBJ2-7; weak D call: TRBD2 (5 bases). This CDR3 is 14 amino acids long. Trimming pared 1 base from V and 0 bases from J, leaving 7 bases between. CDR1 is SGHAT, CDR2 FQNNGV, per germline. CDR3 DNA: TGTGCCAGCAGCTTAGGACTAAGCTCCTACGAGCAGTACTTC. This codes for CASSLGLSSYEQYF.

CDR3 DNA: TGTGCCAGCAGCTCAAACAGGGGGCAATCCTACAATGAGCAGTTCTTC. Translation: CASSSNRGQSYNEQFF. The chain joins TRBV7-9 to TRBJ2-1, with TRBD1 matching over 9 bases. Germline lookup yields CDR1 SEHNR and CDR2 FQNEAQ (reference sequence). The CDR3 runs 16 residues. Trimming took 4 bases from V and 1 from J; bases not matched to a gene: 5. Full variable domain (rest looked up from reference TRBV7-9 and TRBJ2-1): DTGVSQNPRHKITKRGQNVTFRCDPISEHNRLYWYRQTLGQGPEFLTYFQNEAQLEKSRLLSDRFSAERPKGSFSTLEIQRTEQGDSAMYLCASSSNRGQSYNEQFFGPGTRLTVL.

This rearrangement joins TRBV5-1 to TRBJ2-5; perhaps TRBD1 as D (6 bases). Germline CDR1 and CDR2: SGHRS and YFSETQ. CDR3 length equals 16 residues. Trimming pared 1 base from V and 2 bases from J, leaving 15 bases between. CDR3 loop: CASSLTGIGEQETQYF. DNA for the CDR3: TGCGCCAGCAGCTTGACAGGGATTGGTGAGCAAGAGACCCAGTACTTC.

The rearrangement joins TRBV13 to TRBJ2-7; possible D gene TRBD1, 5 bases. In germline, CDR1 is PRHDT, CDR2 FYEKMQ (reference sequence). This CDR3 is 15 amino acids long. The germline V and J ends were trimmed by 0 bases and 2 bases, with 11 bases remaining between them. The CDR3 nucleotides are TGTGCCAGCAGCTTAGGCGCAGGGCGAGCCTACGAGCAGTACTTC. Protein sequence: CASSLGAGRAYEQYF.

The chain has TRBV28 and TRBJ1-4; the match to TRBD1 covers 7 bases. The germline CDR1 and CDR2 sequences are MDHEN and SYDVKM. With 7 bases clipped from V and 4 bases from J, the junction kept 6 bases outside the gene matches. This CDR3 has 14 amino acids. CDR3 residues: CASTEGQFNEKLFF. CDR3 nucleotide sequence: TGTGCCAGCACCGAGGGACAGTTTAATGAAAAACTGTTTTTT.

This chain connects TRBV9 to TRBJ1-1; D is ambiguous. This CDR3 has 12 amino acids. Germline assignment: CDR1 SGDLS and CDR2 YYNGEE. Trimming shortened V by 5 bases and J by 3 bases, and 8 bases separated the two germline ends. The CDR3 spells CASRGLDTEAFF. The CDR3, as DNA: TGTGCCAGCAGAGGACTAGACACTGAAGCTTTCTTT.

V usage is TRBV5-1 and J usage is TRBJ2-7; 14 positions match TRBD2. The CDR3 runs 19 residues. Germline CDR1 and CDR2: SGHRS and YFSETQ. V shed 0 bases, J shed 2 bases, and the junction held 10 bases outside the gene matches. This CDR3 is CASSLGVIGTSGGPYEQYF. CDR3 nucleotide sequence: TGCGCCAGCAGCTTGGGGGTTATAGGGACTAGCGGGGGCCCCTACGAGCAGTACTTC.

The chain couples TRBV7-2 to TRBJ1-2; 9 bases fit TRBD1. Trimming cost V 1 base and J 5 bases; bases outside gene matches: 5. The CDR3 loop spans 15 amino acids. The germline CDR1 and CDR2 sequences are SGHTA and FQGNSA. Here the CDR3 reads CASSLGGTGSYGYTF. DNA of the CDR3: TGTGCCAGCAGCTTAGGAGGGACAGGGAGTTATGGCTACACCTTC.

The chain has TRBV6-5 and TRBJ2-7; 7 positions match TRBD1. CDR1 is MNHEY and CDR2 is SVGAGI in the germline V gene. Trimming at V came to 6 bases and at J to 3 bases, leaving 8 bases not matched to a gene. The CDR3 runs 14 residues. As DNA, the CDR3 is TGTGCCAGCAGCAGACCGGACAGGCACTACGAGCAGTACTTC. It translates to CASSRPDRHYEQYF.

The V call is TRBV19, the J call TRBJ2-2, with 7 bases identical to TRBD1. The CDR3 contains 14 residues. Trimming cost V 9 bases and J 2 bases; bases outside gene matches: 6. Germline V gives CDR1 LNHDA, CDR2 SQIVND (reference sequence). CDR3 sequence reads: CASHRDRNTGELFF. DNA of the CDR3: TGTGCCAGCCACCGGGACAGAAACACCGGGGAGCTGTTTTTT.

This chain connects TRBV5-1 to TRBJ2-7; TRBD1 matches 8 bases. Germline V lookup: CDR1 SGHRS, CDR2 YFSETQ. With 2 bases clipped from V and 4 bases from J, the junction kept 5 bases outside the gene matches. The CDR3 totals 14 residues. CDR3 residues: CASSFGQGGYEQYF. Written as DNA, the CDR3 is TGCGCCAGCAGCTTTGGACAGGGCGGGTACGAGCAGTACTTC.

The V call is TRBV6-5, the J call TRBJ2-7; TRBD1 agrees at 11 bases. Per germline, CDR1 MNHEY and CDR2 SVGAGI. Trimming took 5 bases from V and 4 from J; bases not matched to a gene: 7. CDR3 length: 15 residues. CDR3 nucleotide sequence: TGTGCCAGCAGTGTGTCGGACAGGGGGCTATACGAGCAGTACTTC. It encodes CASSVSDRGLYEQYF.

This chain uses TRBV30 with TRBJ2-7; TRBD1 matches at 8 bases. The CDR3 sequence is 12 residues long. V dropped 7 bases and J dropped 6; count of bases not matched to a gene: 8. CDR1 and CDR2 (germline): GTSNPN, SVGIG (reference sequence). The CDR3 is CASRTGYSEQYF. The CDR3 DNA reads TGTGCCTCACGGACAGGGTACTCCGAGCAGTACTTC.

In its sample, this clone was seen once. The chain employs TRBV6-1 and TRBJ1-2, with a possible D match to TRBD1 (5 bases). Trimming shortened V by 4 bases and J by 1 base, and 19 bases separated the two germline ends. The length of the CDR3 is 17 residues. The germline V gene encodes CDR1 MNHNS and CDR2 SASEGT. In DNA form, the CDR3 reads TGTGCCAGCAGTGTTGGGCAGTGGGGCAGTCTTAACTATGGCTACACCTTC. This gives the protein CASSVGQWGSLNYGYTF.

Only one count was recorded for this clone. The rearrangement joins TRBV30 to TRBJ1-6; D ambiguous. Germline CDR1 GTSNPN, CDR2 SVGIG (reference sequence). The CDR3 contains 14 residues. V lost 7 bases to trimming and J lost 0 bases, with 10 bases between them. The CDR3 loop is CASSLRSYNSPLHF. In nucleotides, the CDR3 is TGTGCCTCCTCCCTCCGCTCCTATAATTCACCCCTCCACTTT.